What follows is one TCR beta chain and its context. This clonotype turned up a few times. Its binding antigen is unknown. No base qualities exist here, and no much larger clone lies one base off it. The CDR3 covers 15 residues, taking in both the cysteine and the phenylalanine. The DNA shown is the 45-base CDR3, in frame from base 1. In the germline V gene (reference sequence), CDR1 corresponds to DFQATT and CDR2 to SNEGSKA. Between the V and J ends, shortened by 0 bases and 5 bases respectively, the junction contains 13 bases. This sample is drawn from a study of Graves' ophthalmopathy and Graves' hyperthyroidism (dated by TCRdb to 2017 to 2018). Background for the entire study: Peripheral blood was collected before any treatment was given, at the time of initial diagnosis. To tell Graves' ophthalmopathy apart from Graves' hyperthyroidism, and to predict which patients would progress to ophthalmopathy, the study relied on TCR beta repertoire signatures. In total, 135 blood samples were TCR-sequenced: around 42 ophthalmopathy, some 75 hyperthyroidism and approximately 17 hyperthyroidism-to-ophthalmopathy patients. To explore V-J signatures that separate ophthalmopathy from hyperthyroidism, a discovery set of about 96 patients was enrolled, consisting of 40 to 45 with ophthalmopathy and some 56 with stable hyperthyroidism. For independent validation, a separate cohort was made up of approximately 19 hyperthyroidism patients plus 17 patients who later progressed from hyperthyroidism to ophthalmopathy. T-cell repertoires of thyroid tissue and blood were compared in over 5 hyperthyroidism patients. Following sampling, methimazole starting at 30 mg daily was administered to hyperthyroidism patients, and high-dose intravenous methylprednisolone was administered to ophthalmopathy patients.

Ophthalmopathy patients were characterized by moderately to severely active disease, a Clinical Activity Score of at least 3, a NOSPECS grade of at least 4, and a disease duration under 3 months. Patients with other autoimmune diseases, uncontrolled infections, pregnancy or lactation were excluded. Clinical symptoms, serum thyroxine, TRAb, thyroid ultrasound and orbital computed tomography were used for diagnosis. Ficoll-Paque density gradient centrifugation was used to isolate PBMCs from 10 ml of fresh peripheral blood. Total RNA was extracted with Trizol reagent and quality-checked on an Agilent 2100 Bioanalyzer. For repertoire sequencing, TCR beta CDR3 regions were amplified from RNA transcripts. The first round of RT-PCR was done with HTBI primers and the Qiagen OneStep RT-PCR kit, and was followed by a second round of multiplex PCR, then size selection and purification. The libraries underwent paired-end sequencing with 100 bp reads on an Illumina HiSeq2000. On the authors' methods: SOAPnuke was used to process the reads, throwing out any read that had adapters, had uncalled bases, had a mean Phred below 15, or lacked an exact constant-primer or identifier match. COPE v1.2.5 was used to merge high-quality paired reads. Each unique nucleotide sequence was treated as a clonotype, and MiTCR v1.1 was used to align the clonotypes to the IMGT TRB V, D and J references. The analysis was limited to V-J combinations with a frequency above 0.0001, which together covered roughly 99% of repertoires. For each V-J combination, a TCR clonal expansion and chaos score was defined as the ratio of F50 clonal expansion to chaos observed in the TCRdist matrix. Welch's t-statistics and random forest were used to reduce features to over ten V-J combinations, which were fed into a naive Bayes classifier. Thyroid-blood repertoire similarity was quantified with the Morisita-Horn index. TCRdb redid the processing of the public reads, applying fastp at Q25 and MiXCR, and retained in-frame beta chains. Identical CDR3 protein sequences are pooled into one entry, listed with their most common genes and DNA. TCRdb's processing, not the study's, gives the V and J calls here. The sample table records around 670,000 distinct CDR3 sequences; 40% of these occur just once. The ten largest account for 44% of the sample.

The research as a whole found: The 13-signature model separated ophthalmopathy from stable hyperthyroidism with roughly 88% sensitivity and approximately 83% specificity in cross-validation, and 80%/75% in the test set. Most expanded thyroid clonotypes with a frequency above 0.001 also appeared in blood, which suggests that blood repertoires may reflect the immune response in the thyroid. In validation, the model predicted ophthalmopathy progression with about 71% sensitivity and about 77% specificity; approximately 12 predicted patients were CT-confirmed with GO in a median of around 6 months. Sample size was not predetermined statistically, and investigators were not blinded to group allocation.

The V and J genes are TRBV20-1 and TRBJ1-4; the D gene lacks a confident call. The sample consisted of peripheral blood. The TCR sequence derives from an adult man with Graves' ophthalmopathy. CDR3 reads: CSARDSATSNEKLFF. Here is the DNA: TGCAGTGCTAGAGATTCCGCGACATCGAATGAAAAACTGTTTTTT.